This T cell receptor (beta chain) was obtained from a study of OX40 agonist ivuxolimab in advanced cancers. Turning to the study itself: Averaging 60 years in age, with a range of about 20 to 90, the cohort was approximately 84% male. Enrollees could have had prior anti-PD-1, anti-PD-L1 or anti-CTLA-4 therapy, which 30% to 50% had received. Study-wide results and limits: Which antigen the expanded peripheral T cells recognized is unknown.

Some clones are missing from TCRdb's copy, which holds only in-frame ones; the method was immunoSEQ multiplex PCR. The repertoire holds fewer than 65,000 clones, with 75% to 90% as singletons. As concerns this clone: The target antigen is unknown.

The germline gives CDR1 LNHDA, CDR2 SQIVND (reference sequence). The V gene lost 7 bases and the J gene lost 1 base, with 13 bases spanning the gap. This CDR3 comprises 14 residues. The V call is TRBV19, the J call TRBJ2-5, with no clear D. This receptor was identified in an adult with an advanced solid tumor such as melanoma, head and neck, liver or kidney cancer. This specimen was CD4+ or CD8+ T cells sorted from blood, taken in a trial of the OX40 agonist ivuxolimab. CDR3: CASNSRTSQETQYF. The CDR3 DNA follows: TGTGCCAGTAATAGTCGAACGTCCCAAGAGACCCAGTACTTC.